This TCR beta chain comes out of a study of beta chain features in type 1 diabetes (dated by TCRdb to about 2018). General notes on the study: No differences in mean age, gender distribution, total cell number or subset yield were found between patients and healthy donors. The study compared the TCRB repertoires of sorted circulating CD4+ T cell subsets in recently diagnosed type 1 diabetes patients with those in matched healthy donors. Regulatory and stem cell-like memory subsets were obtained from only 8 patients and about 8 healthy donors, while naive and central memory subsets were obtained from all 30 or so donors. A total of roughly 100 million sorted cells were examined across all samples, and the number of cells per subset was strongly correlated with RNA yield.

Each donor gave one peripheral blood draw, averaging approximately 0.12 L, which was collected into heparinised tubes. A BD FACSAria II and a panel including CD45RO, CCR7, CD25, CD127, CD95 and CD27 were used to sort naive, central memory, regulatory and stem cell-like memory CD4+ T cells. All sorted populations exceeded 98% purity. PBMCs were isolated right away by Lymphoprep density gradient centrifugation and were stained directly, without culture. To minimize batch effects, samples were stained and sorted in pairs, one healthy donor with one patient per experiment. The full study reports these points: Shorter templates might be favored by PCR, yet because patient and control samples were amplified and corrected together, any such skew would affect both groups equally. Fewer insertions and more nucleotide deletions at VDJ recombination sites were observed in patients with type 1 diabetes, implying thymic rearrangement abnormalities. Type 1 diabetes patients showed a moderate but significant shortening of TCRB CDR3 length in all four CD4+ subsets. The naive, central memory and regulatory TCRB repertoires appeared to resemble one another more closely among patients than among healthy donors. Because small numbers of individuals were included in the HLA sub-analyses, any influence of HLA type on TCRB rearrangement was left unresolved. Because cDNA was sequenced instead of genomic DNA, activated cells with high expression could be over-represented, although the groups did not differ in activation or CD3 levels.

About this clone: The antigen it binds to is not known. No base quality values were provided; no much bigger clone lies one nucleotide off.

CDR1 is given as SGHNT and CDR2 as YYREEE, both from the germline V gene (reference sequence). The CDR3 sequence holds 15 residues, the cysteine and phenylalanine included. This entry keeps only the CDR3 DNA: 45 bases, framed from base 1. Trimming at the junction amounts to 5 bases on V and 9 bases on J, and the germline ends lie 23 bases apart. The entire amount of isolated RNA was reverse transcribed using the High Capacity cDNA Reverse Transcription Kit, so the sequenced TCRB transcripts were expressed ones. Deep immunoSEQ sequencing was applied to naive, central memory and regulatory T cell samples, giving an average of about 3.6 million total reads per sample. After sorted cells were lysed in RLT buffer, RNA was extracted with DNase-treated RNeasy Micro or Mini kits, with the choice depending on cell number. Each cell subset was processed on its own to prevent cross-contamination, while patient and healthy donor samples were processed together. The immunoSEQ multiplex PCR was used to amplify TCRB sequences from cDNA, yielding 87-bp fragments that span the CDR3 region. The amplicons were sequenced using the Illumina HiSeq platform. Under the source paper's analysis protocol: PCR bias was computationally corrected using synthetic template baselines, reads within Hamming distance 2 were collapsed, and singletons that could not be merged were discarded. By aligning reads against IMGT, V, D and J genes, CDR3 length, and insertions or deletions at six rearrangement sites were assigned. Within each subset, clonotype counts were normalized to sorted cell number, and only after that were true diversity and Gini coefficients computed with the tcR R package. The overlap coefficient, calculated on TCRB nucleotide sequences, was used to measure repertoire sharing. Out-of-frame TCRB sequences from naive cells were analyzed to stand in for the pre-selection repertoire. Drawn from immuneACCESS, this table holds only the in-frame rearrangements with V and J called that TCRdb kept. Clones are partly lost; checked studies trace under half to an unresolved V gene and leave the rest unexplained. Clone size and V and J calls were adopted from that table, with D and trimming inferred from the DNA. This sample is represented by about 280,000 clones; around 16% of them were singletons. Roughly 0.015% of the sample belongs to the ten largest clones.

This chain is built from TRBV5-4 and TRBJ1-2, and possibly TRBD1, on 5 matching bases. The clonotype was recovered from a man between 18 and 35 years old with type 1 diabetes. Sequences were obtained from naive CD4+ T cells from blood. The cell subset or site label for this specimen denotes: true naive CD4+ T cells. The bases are TGTGCCAGCAGAGACCGGGACCTCCCGGGGGGATGCTACACCTTC. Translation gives CASRDRDLPGGCYTF.